The 10 T cell receptor beta chains below were found in one sample sequenced in a study of cytomegalovirus exposure and HLA in healthy donors. Primers included in the PCR were 60 Vbeta and 13 Jbeta primers. Data came from immunoSEQ multiplex PCR; TCRdb stores just in-frame clones and leaves some out. The sample holds roughly 130,000 clones, more than 60% seen once. The sample was PBMCs. The receptor set was obtained from a woman between 35 and 50 years old in good health and CMV-seropositive.

The chain combines TRBV2 with TRBJ2-1; the match to TRBD1 covers 12 bases. The length of the CDR3 is 14 residues. The germline V gene has CDR1 SNHLY and CDR2 FYNNEI. V trimming: 10 bases; J trimming: 9 bases; junction bases outside the gene matches: 10. CDR3: CATSRDRGRFEQFF. Written as DNA, the CDR3 is TGTGCCACTTCCCGGGACAGGGGGCGTTTTGAGCAGTTCTTC.

CDR3 sequence reads: CASSQDEQGEGTAETDTQYF. The CDR3 DNA sequence: TGCGCCAGCAGCCAAGACGAACAGGGGGAAGGGACAGCGGAGACAGATACGCAGTATTTT. The chain is built from TRBV4-3 and TRBJ2-3, with 8 bases fitting TRBD1. This CDR3 comprises 20 residues. The germline V gene encodes CDR1 LGHNA and CDR2 YSLEER. With V trimmed by 0 bases and J by 3 bases, 17 bases remained unmatched.

The DNA for the CDR3 is TGTGCCAGCAGCCCACTCCGTGGGAACACTGAAGCTTTCTTT. The encoded protein is CASSPLRGNTEAFF. The chain employs TRBV14 and TRBJ1-1; no firm D call. V lost 4 bases, J lost 1 base, and 10 bases lay in between. The V gene's germline CDR1 is SGHDN and CDR2 FVKESK. This CDR3 comprises 14 residues.

This clone occurred a few times. The V call is TRBV19, the J call TRBJ1-6; D gene uncertain. In germline, CDR1 is LNHDA, CDR2 SQIVND (reference sequence). This CDR3 has 14 residues. Trimming cost V 4 bases and J 6 bases, with 10 bases left between them. The CDR3 loop reads CASSTWASNSPLHF. For the CDR3, the DNA is TGTGCCAGTAGTACCTGGGCCAGTAATTCACCCCTCCACTTT.

The chain recombines TRBV11-1 with TRBJ2-7; TRBD1 matches 10 bases. Looked up from germline, CDR1 is SGHAT and CDR2 is FQDESV (reference sequence). With 5 bases clipped from V and 7 bases from J, the junction kept 11 bases outside the gene matches. The CDR3 covers 15 residues. CDR3 DNA: TGTGCCAGCAGCCCTACGCCCGGGACAGGGGTTGAGCAGTACTTC. It is translated as CASSPTPGTGVEQYF.

The rearrangement links TRBV2 to TRBJ1-5, with 8 nucleotides matching TRBD1. V trimming: 10 bases; J trimming: 3 bases; junction bases outside the gene matches: 5. Germline V lookup: CDR1 SNHLY, CDR2 FYNNEI. CDR3 length: 13 residues. The chain's CDR3 is CATRTGNNQPQHF. The CDR3 nucleotides are TGTGCCACCCGGACAGGGAACAATCAGCCCCAGCATTTT.

CDR3 DNA sequence: TGTGCCAGTAGTCGTCGAGGGCAGCAGAACACTGAAGCTTTCTTT. The encoded protein is CASSRRGQQNTEAFF. This chain links TRBV19 with TRBJ1-1; the D is unclear. Trimming removed 5 bases from V and 1 base from J, with 14 bases in between. This CDR3 contains 15 residues. Germline CDR1 LNHDA, CDR2 SQIVND (reference sequence). Full variable domain (outside the CDR3, taken from reference TRBV19 and TRBJ1-1): DGGITQSPKYLFRKEGQNVTLSCEQNLNHDAMYWYRQDPGQGLRLIYYSQIVNDFQKGDIAEGYSVSREKKESFPLTVTSAQKNPTAFYLCASSRRGQQNTEAFFGQGTRLTVV.

This chain joins TRBV7-2 and TRBJ2-5; D not resolved. Between the trimmed V and J ends, which lost 5 bases and 1 base, there was a span of 14 bases. The CDR3 covers 15 residues. Germline V gene lookup returns CDR1 SGHTA and CDR2 FQGNSA. The chain's CDR3 is CASSLMMPRQETQYF. The CDR3 region has the DNA TGTGCCAGCAGCCTAATGATGCCTCGCCAAGAGACCCAGTACTTC.

In regard to this clone: The sample carries other DNA sequences with the same CDR3. The chain links TRBV2 to TRBJ1-5; 9 bases line up with TRBD1. Germline V gene data show CDR1 as SNHLY and CDR2 as FYNNEI. With 6 bases clipped from V and 1 base from J, the junction kept 4 bases outside the gene matches. This CDR3 is 15 amino acids long. The CDR3 here is CASRGTGLSNQPQHF. The CDR3 DNA reads TGTGCCAGCAGGGGGACAGGGTTGAGCAATCAGCCCCAGCATTTT.

The chain links TRBV7-3 to TRBJ2-1, with 11 bases identical to TRBD2. The CDR3 is 15 amino acids. V lost 5 bases, J lost 5 bases, and 5 bases stayed unmatched. Germline V gene data show CDR1 as SGHTA and CDR2 as FQGTGA. The CDR3 protein is CASSQTSGEHNEQFF. CDR3 in DNA: TGTGCCAGCAGCCAGACTAGCGGGGAACACAATGAGCAGTTCTTC.